The text below deals with one T cell receptor beta chain. Its specificity is unknown. The authors sorted CD4+ naive, central memory, regulatory and stem cell-like memory cells via CD45RO/CCR7/CD25/CD127/CD95/CD27. The data stem from a study of beta chain features in type 1 diabetes. The CDR3 covers 14 residues. Germline trimming cut 5 bases from V and 4 bases from J; bases unmatched to any gene: 7. CDR1 and CDR2 (germline): SEHNR, FQNEAQ (reference sequence). The investigators reverse transcribed all of the isolated RNA, so they sequenced expressed TCRB transcripts. Samples of naive, central memory and regulatory T cells yielded a mean of about 3.5 million reads. Data came from immunoSEQ multiplex PCR; TCRdb stores just in-frame clones and leaves some out. The profile shows 360,000 or so clones, around 20% of them singletons. Broader study findings: Highly expressing activated T cells could be over-counted with a cDNA template. Small HLA sub-analyses could not settle whether HLA shapes TCRB rearrangement.

The specimen was naive CD4+ T cells from blood. The source is a woman aged 18 to 35 in good health. The chain joins TRBV7-9 to TRBJ1-2; 7 bases are a match to TRBD1. CDR3 in amino acids: CASSASTGRYGYTF. CDR3 DNA sequence: TGTGCCAGCAGCGCATCGACAGGGCGCTATGGCTACACCTTC.